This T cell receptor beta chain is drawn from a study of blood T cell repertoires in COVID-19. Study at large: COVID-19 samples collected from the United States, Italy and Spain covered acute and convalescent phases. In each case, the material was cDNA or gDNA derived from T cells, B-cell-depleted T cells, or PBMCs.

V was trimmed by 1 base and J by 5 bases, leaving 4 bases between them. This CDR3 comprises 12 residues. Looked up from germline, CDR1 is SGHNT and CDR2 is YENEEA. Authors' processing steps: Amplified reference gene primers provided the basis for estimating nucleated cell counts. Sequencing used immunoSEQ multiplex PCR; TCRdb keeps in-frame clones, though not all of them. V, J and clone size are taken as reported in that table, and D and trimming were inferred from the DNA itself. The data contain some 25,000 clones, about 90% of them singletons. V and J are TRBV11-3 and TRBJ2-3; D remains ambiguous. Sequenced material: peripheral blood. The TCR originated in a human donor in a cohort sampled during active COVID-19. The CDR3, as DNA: TGTGCCAGCAGCTTAGGCGAAGATACGCAGTATTTT. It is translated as CASSLGEDTQYF.